The clone carrying this TCR beta chain was seen a single time. The data belong to a study of blood T cell repertoires in COVID-19. Study summary: Some COVID-19 samples were acute and others convalescent; all came from the United States, Italy and Spain. Sources were T cells, B-cell-depleted T cells, or PBMCs; the material itself was cDNA or gDNA.

Authors' processing steps: Estimates of nucleated cell counts were drawn from the amplification of reference gene primers. Measured with immunoSEQ multiplex PCR; TCRdb has only the in-frame clones, and not every one. V and J calls and clone size are as listed in that table; D and trimming were resolved from the DNA. The sample lists about 63,000 clones, over 70% occurring once. The receptor was isolated from a man aged 45-60 years with active COVID-19. Input material: peripheral blood.

As DNA, the CDR3 is TGTGCCAGCAGCGCACCACCTAGCGACGACTACAATGAGCAGTTCTTC. Translated, it gives CASSAPPSDDYNEQFF. The rearrangement links TRBV9 to TRBJ2-1; a weak D match, TRBD2 (6 bases). There are 16 residues in the CDR3. CDR1 and CDR2 (germline): SGDLS, YYNGEE. The V and J ends lost 3 bases and 3 bases respectively, with 16 bases between them.